This TCR beta chain was identified during a study of T cell repertoires in cytomegalovirus infection. TCRdb independently ran MiXCR on the reads; one entry per CDR3 protein. Of around 200,000 distinct CDR3 sequences detected, around 40% appear once; the ten largest clones hold approximately 59%. Germline loops: CDR1 SGHVS, CDR2 FQNEAQ. The V end was cut by 2 bases, the J end by 4 bases, with 12 bases between. This CDR3 is built from 15 residues. This clonotype was found many times. Its antigen is as yet unknown. This receptor was identified in a human donor in good health (CMV status not recorded). Some clones in this sample may be carry-over from other donors' samples. This specimen consisted of CD8+ T cells from cultured PBMCs, obtained from culture after CMV antigen stimulation. This chain uses TRBV7-8 with TRBJ2-1; D remains unclear. CDR3 sequence reads: CASSLRASAYNEQFF. The CDR3 coding sequence is TGTGCCAGCAGCTTAAGGGCCTCCGCTTACAATGAGCAGTTCTTC.